The 8 T cell receptor beta chains listed next were all sequenced from one sample in a study of cytomegalovirus exposure and HLA in healthy donors (dated by TCRdb to 2016 to 2017). The library was obtained by the immunoSEQ multiplex PCR assay. A mixture of 60 forward primers for TCR Vbeta segments and 13 reverse primers for TCR Jbeta segments was used in the multiplex PCR. Entries here come from immuneACCESS through TCRdb and include only in-frame sequences with V and J called. Some clones fail to appear in such tables; in the studies checked, an unresolved V gene covers under half of the shortfall, and the cause of the remainder is unknown. The table kept for this sample lists under 40,000 clones. Of the sample, about 3.4% is held by the ten largest clones. The sequencing sample was made of PBMCs. Receptors were obtained from a woman aged 35 to 49 in good health and CMV-seropositive.

This chain uses TRBV29-1 with TRBJ2-1; D might be TRBD2 (7 bases). V lost 7 bases and J 5 bases, leaving 12 bases between the germline ends. CDR1 SQVTM and CDR2 ANQGSEA come from the germline V gene. This CDR3 spans 12 amino acids. CDR3 residues: CSAGGLHNEQFF. The CDR3 DNA reads TGCAGCGCCGGGGGGCTGCACAATGAGCAGTTCTTC.

Comments on this clone: The same CDR3 can be traced to other DNA sequences in this sample. The V and J genes are TRBV2 and TRBJ2-1; D perhaps matches TRBD2 (6 bases). The CDR3 is made up of 14 amino acids. The germline V gene has CDR1 SNHLY and CDR2 FYNNEI. The V gene lost 8 bases and the J gene lost 0 bases, with 11 bases spanning the gap. CDR3 coding DNA: TGTGCCAGCGGCCGGGACTCCTCCTACAATGAGCAGTTCTTC. This codes for CASGRDSSYNEQFF.

The rearrangement uses TRBV27 and TRBJ1-1; D is ambiguous. The germline gives CDR1 MNHEY, CDR2 SMNVEV (reference sequence). CDR3 size: 11 residues. V lost 6 bases and J lost 4, with 6 bases in between. The CDR3 DNA is TGTGCCAGCAGCGAGGGCACTGAAGCTTTCTTT. Translation: CASSEGTEAFF.

This chain links TRBV28 with TRBJ2-3; a possible D gene is TRBD2 (6 bases). Germline assignment: CDR1 MDHEN and CDR2 SYDVKM. Trimming took off 6 bases at V and 3 bases at J, with 13 bases between the two ends. The CDR3 totals 14 residues. CDR3: CASSSRLGTDTQYF. The CDR3 DNA reads as TGTGCCAGCAGCTCACGACTAGGGACAGATACGCAGTATTTT.

The chain uses TRBV9 and TRBJ2-1; 8 positions agree with TRBD2. The germline gives CDR1 SGDLS, CDR2 YYNGEE. The trim removed 0 bases at V and 6 bases at J, leaving 5 bases unmatched. This CDR3 is 15 amino acids long. The CDR3 bases are TGTGCCAGCAGCGTAGAGGGACTAGGAAGCAATGAGCAGTTCTTC. This encodes CASSVEGLGSNEQFF.

This rearrangement joins TRBV27 to TRBJ2-5, with 7 positions matching TRBD1. Trimming at V came to 6 bases and at J to 0 bases, leaving 7 bases not matched to a gene. CDR3 length: 15 residues. Germline V gene data show CDR1 as MNHEY and CDR2 as SMNVEV (reference sequence). The CDR3 spells CASRSRGNYQETQYF. Written as DNA, the CDR3 is TGTGCCAGCAGGAGCAGGGGGAATTACCAAGAGACCCAGTACTTC.

This chain connects TRBV5-1 to TRBJ1-2, with D unresolved. This CDR3 is 14 amino acids long. CDR1 and CDR2 from the germline V gene are SGHRS and YFSETQ. V was cut by 3 bases and J by 8 bases, with 17 bases left in between. CDR3: CASSSGPSEGGYTF. The CDR3 nucleotides read TGCGCCAGCAGCTCCGGACCGTCGGAGGGAGGCTACACCTTC.

The J gene is TRBJ2-7, the V gene TRBV5-1; maybe TRBD1 (5 bases). V was clipped by 2 bases and J by 6 bases, with 15 bases between them. The CDR3 contains 14 residues. The germline gives CDR1 SGHRS, CDR2 YFSETQ. The CDR3 loop is CASSFLQASGEQYF. The CDR3, as DNA: TGCGCCAGCAGCTTCCTACAGGCATCGGGCGAGCAGTACTTC. Variable domain in full (rest from reference TRBV5-1 and TRBJ2-7): KAGVTQTPRYLIKTRGQQVTLSCSPISGHRSVSWYQQTPGQGLQFLFEYFSETQRNKGNFPGRFSGRQFSNSRSEMNVSTLELGDSALYLCASSFLQASGEQYFGPGTRLTVT.